This entry lists 17 T cell receptor beta chains sequenced from one sample in a study of T cell clonotyping in hematopoietic cell transplantation. The time point was: recipient sample about 28 days before transplant, after cytoreduction. Sequenced by immunoSEQ multiplex PCR; TCRdb stores in-frame clones only, minus some. The sample consists of approximately 80,000 clones, almost 97% of them appearing once. The sample in question was peripheral blood mononuclear cells, obtained before stem cell transplant. The receptors come from a woman aged 45 to 65 with acute myeloid leukemia. Some clones in this sample may be carry-over from other donors' samples.

This clone is a singleton in its sample. J is TRBJ2-3 and V is TRBV10-3; 11 positions match TRBD2. With 4 bases clipped from V and 1 base from J, the junction kept 10 bases outside the gene matches. This CDR3 spans 18 amino acids. CDR1 and CDR2 from the germline V gene are ENHRY and SYGVKD. CDR3 DNA: TGTGCCATCAGTGCGGCTAGCGGGGGGACCAAGCGCACAGATACGCAGTATTTT. This sequence encodes CAISAASGGTKRTDTQYF.

CDR3 sequence: CAWRTSGGAYEQYF. Here the CDR3 DNA reads TGTGCCTGGAGGACTAGCGGGGGGGCCTACGAGCAGTACTTC. The chain recombines TRBV30 with TRBJ2-7, with TRBD2 identical over 14 bases. Germline values: CDR1 GTSNPN, CDR2 SVGIG (reference sequence). The CDR3 spans 14 residues. V shed 3 bases and J 2 bases; nucleotides not matched to a gene: 0. Together with reference TRBV30 and TRBJ2-7, the CDR3 gives the full variable domain: SQTIHQWPATLVQPVGSPLSLECTVEGTSNPNLYWYRQAAGRGLQLLFYSVGIGQISSEVPQNLSASRPQDRQFILSSKKLLLSDSGFYLCAWRTSGGAYEQYFGPGTRLTVT.

The chain employs TRBV5-4 and TRBJ1-2; 7 bases fit TRBD1. Losses at the gene ends were 0 bases for V and 4 bases for J; bases not matched to a gene: 3. Germline CDR1 SGHNT, CDR2 YYREEE (reference sequence). The CDR3 runs to 14 residues. Here the CDR3 reads CASSLDRGVYGYTF. CDR3 nucleotide sequence: TGTGCCAGCAGCTTGGACAGGGGCGTCTATGGCTACACCTTC.

The chain couples TRBV7-2 to TRBJ2-7, with TRBD2 identical over 11 bases. CDR1 SGHTA and CDR2 FQGNSA come from the germline V gene. The CDR3 spans 15 residues. V gave up 4 bases and J gave up 3 bases; unmatched junction bases: 5. As DNA, the CDR3 is TGTGCCAGCAGCTCTACTAGCGGGAGTAACTACGAGCAGTACTTC. Translated: CASSSTSGSNYEQYF.

The gene calls are TRBV19 and TRBJ2-1; 12 bases agree with TRBD1. This CDR3 has 15 residues. Per the germline V gene, CDR1 is LNHDA and CDR2 is SQIVND (reference sequence). V shed 3 bases, J shed 8 bases, and the junction held 5 bases outside the gene matches. The CDR3 reads CASSIRDRGHDEQFF. The CDR3 nucleotides read TGTGCCAGTAGTATCAGGGACAGGGGGCACGATGAGCAGTTCTTC.

V usage is TRBV5-6 and J usage is TRBJ2-5; 11 bases align to TRBD2. The CDR3 extends over 16 amino acids. Germline V gene lookup returns CDR1 SGHDT and CDR2 YYEEEE. V trimming: 2 bases; J trimming: 7 bases; junction bases outside the gene matches: 10. The CDR3 region has the DNA TGTGCCAGCAGCTTACCGGGACTAGCGGCCTCTGGGACCCAGTACTTC. As protein: CASSLPGLAASGTQYF.

V usage is TRBV5-1 and J usage is TRBJ1-1, with a possible D match to TRBD1 (5 bases). The CDR3 covers 15 residues. The V gene lost 0 bases and the J gene lost 0 bases, with 9 bases spanning the gap. CDR1 is SGHRS, CDR2 YFSETQ, per germline. The CDR3: CASSLAGAMNTEAFF. Here the CDR3 DNA reads TGCGCCAGCAGCTTGGCCGGGGCAATGAACACTGAAGCTTTCTTT.

V usage is TRBV4-2 and J usage is TRBJ2-5, with D possibly TRBD1 on 6 matching bases. CDR3 length equals 16 residues. V lost 1 base and J lost 6, with 18 bases in between. Germline CDR1 reads LGHNA; CDR2 reads YNFKEQ. The CDR3 sequence is CASSQVLGQWLKTQYF. The CDR3 bases are TGTGCCAGCAGCCAAGTATTAGGACAGTGGTTAAAGACCCAGTACTTC.

Of note for this clone: Additional DNA sequences in this sample encode the identical CDR3. The genes are TRBV6-5 and TRBJ1-2; D ambiguous. Deletions cut 2 bases from V and 8 bases from J, with 18 bases between. The CDR3 has 15 residues. CDR1 and CDR2 from the germline V gene are MNHEY and SVGAGI. For the CDR3, the DNA is TGTGCCAGCAGTTACCTGCCAGCCCTTTTGGCCGGCTACACCTTC. This gives the protein CASSYLPALLAGYTF.

The J gene is TRBJ1-5, the V gene TRBV28, with a tentative D call TRBD1 (5 bases). V dropped 2 bases and J dropped 3 bases, with 11 bases sitting between them. The CDR3 has 15 amino acids. Germline V gene data show CDR1 as MDHEN and CDR2 as SYDVKM. CDR3 in DNA: TGTGCCAGCAGTTTAGTCCAGGGATCCAATCAGCCCCAGCATTTT. It codes for CASSLVQGSNQPQHF.

This clone was picked up one time. V and J are TRBV5-1 and TRBJ2-1; no definite D call. This CDR3 comprises 13 residues. Trimming cost V 1 base and J 5 bases, with 7 bases left between them. CDR1 SGHRS and CDR2 YFSETQ come from the germline V gene. CDR3 amino acids: CASSLFRDNEQFF. CDR3 nucleotides: TGCGCCAGCAGCTTGTTCCGGGACAATGAGCAGTTCTTC.

This chain links TRBV30 with TRBJ2-1, with 7 bases fitting TRBD2. Looked up from germline, CDR1 is GTSNPN and CDR2 is SVGIG (reference sequence). This CDR3 is 11 amino acids long. Germline trimming cut 6 bases from V and 16 bases from J; bases unmatched to any gene: 12. The CDR3 bases are TGTGCCTGCTTAGGGGCGGGAGCGGGCTTCTTC. Protein product: CACLGAGAGFF.

The rearrangement links TRBV29-1 to TRBJ2-7; 12 bases align to TRBD2. The CDR3 is made up of 15 amino acids. V was pared by 1 base and J by 3 bases, with 4 bases of the junction left unmatched. Germline V gene sequence: CDR1 SQVTM, CDR2 ANQGSEA. The CDR3 bases are TGCAGCGTTGAAGGTCCGGGACTAGCGGGCTACGAGCAGTACTTC. Translation: CSVEGPGLAGYEQYF.

The rearrangement uses TRBV9 and TRBJ2-5, with 7 bases that match TRBD2. Germline values: CDR1 SGDLS, CDR2 YYNGEE. The trim removed 0 bases at V and 3 bases at J, leaving 5 bases unmatched. The CDR3 covers 15 residues. The DNA of the CDR3 is TGTGCCAGCAGCGTAGGTTCTAGCGGAGAAGAGACCCAGTACTTC. Amino acid sequence: CASSVGSSGEETQYF.

This chain links TRBV11-2 with TRBJ2-2; 9 bases agree with TRBD2. The V gene's germline CDR1 is SGHAT and CDR2 FQNNGV. Losses at the gene ends were 5 bases for V and 7 bases for J; bases not matched to a gene: 8. This CDR3 is built from 15 residues. CDR3 residues: CASSILSGSGGELFF. The CDR3 DNA is TGTGCCAGCAGCATCCTTAGCGGGAGTGGCGGGGAGCTGTTTTTT. Combining the CDR3 with reference TRBV11-2 and TRBJ2-2 gives the whole variable domain EAGVAQSPRYKIIEKRQSVAFWCNPISGHATLYWYQQILGQGPKLLIQFQNNGVVDDSQLPKDRFSAERLKGVDSTLKIQPAKLEDSAVYLCASSILSGSGGELFFGEGSRLTVL.

The chain is built from TRBV11-2 and TRBJ2-7; D possibly corresponds to TRBD1 (6 bases). Trimming left V 5 bases short and J 0 bases short, with 11 bases between. This CDR3 is built from 14 residues. Germline CDR1 and CDR2: SGHAT and FQNNGV. The CDR3 reads CASSVDRSSYEQYF. DNA for the CDR3: TGTGCCAGCAGCGTGGACAGAAGCTCCTACGAGCAGTACTTC. The whole variable domain, remainder taken from reference TRBV11-2 and TRBJ2-7, is EAGVAQSPRYKIIEKRQSVAFWCNPISGHATLYWYQQILGQGPKLLIQFQNNGVVDDSQLPKDRFSAERLKGVDSTLKIQPAKLEDSAVYLCASSVDRSSYEQYFGPGTRLTVT.

This chain uses TRBV18 with TRBJ2-2, with a possible D match to TRBD1 (6 bases). V gave up 4 bases and J gave up 8 bases, with 14 bases separating them. In germline, CDR1 is KGHSH, CDR2 LQKENI. This CDR3 is 14 amino acids long. CDR3 region: CASSRTDLSGELFF. In nucleotides, the CDR3 is TGTGCCAGCTCACGGACAGATCTCTCGGGGGAGCTGTTTTTT.